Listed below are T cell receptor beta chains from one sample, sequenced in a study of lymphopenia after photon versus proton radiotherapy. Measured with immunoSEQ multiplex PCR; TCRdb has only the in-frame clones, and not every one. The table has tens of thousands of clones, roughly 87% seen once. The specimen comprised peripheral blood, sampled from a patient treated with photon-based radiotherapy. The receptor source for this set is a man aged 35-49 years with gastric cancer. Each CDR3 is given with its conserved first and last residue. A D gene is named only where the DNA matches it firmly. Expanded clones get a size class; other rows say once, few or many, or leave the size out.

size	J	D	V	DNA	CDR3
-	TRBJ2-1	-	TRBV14	TGTGCCAGCAGCCCGCTACAGGTGCACTCCTACAATGAGCAGTTCTTC	CASSPLQVHSYNEQFF
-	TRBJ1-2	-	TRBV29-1	TGCAGCGTTGAGTCGAATAACTATGGCTACACCTTC	CSVESNNYGYTF
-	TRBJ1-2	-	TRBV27	TGTGCCAGCAGTTCCAGGGCGAAGGGCTATGGCTACACCTTC	CASSSRAKGYGYTF
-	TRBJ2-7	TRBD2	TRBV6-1	TGTGCCAGCAGTTTGCGGGGGGGCCGCTACGAGCAGTACTTC	CASSLRGGRYEQYF
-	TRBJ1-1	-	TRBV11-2	TGTGCCAGCAGCTTAGAGTTAACGGCTTTCTTT	CASSLELTAFF
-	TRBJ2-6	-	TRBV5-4	TGTGCCAGCAGCTTGGGACCGCCCTCTGGGGCCAACGTCCTGACTTTC	CASSLGPPSGANVLTF
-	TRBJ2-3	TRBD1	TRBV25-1	TGTGCCAGCAGTGAGAGGGGGCACGAGTGTTTT	CASSERGHECF
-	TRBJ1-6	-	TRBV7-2	TGTGCCAGCAGCCCCTTTCCGTCAGGGGCAGCATCACCCCTCCACTTT	CASSPFPSGAASPLHF
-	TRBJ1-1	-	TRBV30	TGTGCCTGGAAGCCCTTAACAGGGCGCGGCACTGAAGCTTTCTTT	CAWKPLTGRGTEAFF
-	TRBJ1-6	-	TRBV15	TGTGCCACCAGCGTCGGGGGTTCTAGGGATTCACCCCTCCACTTT	CATSVGGSRDSPLHF
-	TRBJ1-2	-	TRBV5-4	TGTGCCAGCAGCTTGCGGCCAGCTAACTATGGCTACACCTTC	CASSLRPANYGYTF
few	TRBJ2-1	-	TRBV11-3	TGTGCCAGCAGCTTAGGTCTCACCTACTACAATGAGCAGTTCTTC	CASSLGLTYYNEQFF
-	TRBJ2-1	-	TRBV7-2	TGTGCCAGCAGCTTAGGACTTTCCAATGAGCAGTTCTTC	CASSLGLSNEQFF
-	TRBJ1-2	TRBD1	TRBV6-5	TGTGCCAGCAGTTACTCGGGGACAGGGGACTATGGCTACACCTTC	CASSYSGTGDYGYTF
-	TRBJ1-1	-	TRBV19	TGTGCCAGTAGTATAGGGGCGGTTACTGAAGCTTTCTTT	CASSIGAVTEAFF
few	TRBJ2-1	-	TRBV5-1	TGCGCCAGCAGCCCCGATTACAATGAGCAGTTCTTC	CASSPDYNEQFF
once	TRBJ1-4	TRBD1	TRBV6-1	TGTGCCAGCAGGACGGGACAGGCTAATGAAAAACTGTTTTTT	CASRTGQANEKLFF
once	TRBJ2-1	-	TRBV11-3	TGTGCCAGCAGCTTGGAGTACAATGAGCAGTTCTTC	CASSLEYNEQFF
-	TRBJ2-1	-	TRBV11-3	TGTGCCAGCAGCTTAGAGGGTCGGAACTACAATGAGCAGTTCTTC	CASSLEGRNYNEQFF
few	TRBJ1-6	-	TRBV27	TGTGCCAGCAGTTTATGGGGGGGCCGGCCCCTCCACTTT	CASSLWGGRPLHF
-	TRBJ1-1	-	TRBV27	TGTGCCAGCAGTTTTGGTTTTCGGGACACTGAAGCTTTCTTT	CASSFGFRDTEAFF
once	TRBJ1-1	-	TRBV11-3	TGTGCCAGCAGCCAAGGGTACACTGAAGCTTTCTTT	CASSQGYTEAFF
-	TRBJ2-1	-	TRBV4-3	TGCGCCAGCAGCAGTTACAATGAGCAGTTCTTC	CASSSYNEQFF
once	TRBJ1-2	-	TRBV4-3	TGCGCCAGCAGCCAACAAACCCAGGAATCTAACTATGGCTACACCTTC	CASSQQTQESNYGYTF
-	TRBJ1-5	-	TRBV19	TGTGCCAGTAGTATCACTGCAGGGAACAATCAGCCCCAGCATTTT	CASSITAGNNQPQHF
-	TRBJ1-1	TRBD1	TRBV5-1	TGCGCCAGCAGCCTGACAGGGGCGAACACTGAAGCTTTCTTT	CASSLTGANTEAFF
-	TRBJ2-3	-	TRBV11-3	TGTGCCAGCAGCTCCCTCTCGGGCCCAGATACGCAGTATTTT	CASSSLSGPDTQYF
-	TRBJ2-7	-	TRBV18	TGTGCCAGCTCACCCCCAAGCAGCTACGAGCAGTACTTC	CASSPPSSYEQYF
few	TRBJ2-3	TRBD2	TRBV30	TGTGCCTGGAGTGTTGGGGGGGCAGATACGCAGTATTTT	CAWSVGGADTQYF
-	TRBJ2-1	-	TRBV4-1	TGCGCCAGCAGCCAAGGAGTGGGTGAGCAGTTCTTC	CASSQGVGEQFF
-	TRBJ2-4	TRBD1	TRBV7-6	TGTGCCAGCAGCGCAACCGGGACAGGCGGAATTCAGTACTTC	CASSATGTGGIQYF
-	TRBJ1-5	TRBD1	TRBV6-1	TGTGCCAGCAGCCTACAGGGGGCGGGCAATCAGCCCCAGCATTTT	CASSLQGAGNQPQHF
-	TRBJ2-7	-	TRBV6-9	TGTGCCAGCAGTTATCCCCCACACAGGTGTGGGCGATCCTACGAGCAGTACTTC	CASSYPPHRCGRSYEQYF
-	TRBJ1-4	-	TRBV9	TGTGCCAGCAGCGTAGGACTAGGAGGAACTAATGAAAAACTGTTTTTT	CASSVGLGGTNEKLFF
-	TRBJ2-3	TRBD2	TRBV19	TGTGCCAGTACGATGATGGCGGGGGGGCGTGGAGATACGCAGTATTTT	CASTMMAGGRGDTQYF
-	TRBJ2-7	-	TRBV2	TGTGCCAGCAGTGGGGCCCTAAACTACGAGCAGTACTTC	CASSGALNYEQYF